This TCR beta chain stems from a study of CD8+ T cells in alopecia areata. This clone was seen only a few times. Its target is unknown. Indicated treatment: oral pan-JAK inhibitor, 5-10 mg twice daily. PBMCs were stained for CD3, CD4 and CD8, and CD4+ and CD8+ T cells were sorted. Study observations and caveats: Among the 100 top clones, expanded CD8+ clones, like scalp clonality, were significantly decreased by tofacitinib.

Reverse transcribed after extraction, RNA yielded cDNA as the sequencing template. Profiling relied on immunoSEQ multiplex PCR, and the TCRdb table lists in-frame clones only, not all of them. The table lists approximately 280,000 clones, over 45% of them singletons. This CDR3 comprises 16 residues. Germline trimming cut 3 bases from V and 2 bases from J; bases unmatched to any gene: 10. Looked up from germline, CDR1 is SGHNT and CDR2 is YYREEE (reference sequence). Sequenced material: CD4+ T cells sorted from blood, taken at week 24, from a patient treated with tofacitinib. This chain uses TRBV5-4 with TRBJ2-5, with 7 bases identical to TRBD2. This TCR was recovered from a human donor with alopecia areata. The CDR3 DNA follows: TGTGCCAGCAGCTCCCGACGGGGGGTGATACAAGAGACCCAGTACTTC. Its protein product is CASSSRRGVIQETQYF.